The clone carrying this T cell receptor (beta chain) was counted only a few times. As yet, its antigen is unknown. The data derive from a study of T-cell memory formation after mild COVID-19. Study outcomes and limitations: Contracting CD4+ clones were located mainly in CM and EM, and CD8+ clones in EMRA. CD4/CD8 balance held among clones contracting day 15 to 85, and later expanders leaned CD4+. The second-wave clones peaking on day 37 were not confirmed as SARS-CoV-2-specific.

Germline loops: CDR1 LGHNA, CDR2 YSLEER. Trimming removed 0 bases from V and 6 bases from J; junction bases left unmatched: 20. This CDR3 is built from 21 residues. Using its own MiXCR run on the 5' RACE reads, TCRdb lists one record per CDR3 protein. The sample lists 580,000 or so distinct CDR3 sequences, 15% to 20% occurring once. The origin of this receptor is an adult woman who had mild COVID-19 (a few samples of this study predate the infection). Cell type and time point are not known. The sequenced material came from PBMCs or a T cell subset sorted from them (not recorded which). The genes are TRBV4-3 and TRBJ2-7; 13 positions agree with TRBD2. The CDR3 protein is CASSQDRPAIRTSGRLSEQYF. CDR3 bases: TGCGCCAGCAGCCAAGATCGACCAGCCATACGGACTAGCGGGAGACTTTCCGAGCAGTACTTC.